This TCR beta chain was sequenced during a study of tumor-infiltrating lymphocytes in oesophageal squamous cell carcinoma. Within the sample, this clonotype is medium-sized. MiXCR, run by TCRdb on the PCR reads, gives a single entry per CDR3 protein. The sample includes about 14,000 distinct CDR3 sequences, roughly half of them seen just once. This sequence was found in a male donor with esophageal squamous cell carcinoma. What was sequenced was blood.

DNA for the CDR3: TGTGCCAGCAGGACCGGGACGCTCTATGGCTACACCTTC. Translation gives CASRTGTLYGYTF. The V and J genes are TRBV28 and TRBJ1-2, with D tentatively TRBD1 (5 bases). Deletions cut 6 bases from V and 4 bases from J, with 12 bases between. The CDR3 has 13 amino acids. Germline V gene lookup returns CDR1 MDHEN and CDR2 SYDVKM.